This TCR beta chain was recorded in a study of cytomegalovirus exposure and HLA in healthy donors. The PCR was carried out with 60 Vbeta primers and 13 Jbeta primers. Data came from immunoSEQ multiplex PCR; TCRdb stores just in-frame clones and leaves some out. The sample consists of approximately 270,000 clones, about four fifths of them appearing once. The CDR3 is 14 amino acids. Germline-derived CDR1 and CDR2 are SGHDN and FVKESK. Trimming removed 4 bases at V and 3 bases at J, with 13 bases between. This clone was found a few times. The J gene is TRBJ2-7, the V gene TRBV14, with D possibly TRBD1 on 6 matching bases. This receptor was obtained from a girl between 2 and 10 years old in good health and CMV-seronegative. The sample consisted of PBMCs. The CDR3 is CASSLPGHSYEQYF. As DNA, the CDR3 is TGTGCCAGCAGCCTTCCGGGACACAGCTACGAGCAGTACTTC.